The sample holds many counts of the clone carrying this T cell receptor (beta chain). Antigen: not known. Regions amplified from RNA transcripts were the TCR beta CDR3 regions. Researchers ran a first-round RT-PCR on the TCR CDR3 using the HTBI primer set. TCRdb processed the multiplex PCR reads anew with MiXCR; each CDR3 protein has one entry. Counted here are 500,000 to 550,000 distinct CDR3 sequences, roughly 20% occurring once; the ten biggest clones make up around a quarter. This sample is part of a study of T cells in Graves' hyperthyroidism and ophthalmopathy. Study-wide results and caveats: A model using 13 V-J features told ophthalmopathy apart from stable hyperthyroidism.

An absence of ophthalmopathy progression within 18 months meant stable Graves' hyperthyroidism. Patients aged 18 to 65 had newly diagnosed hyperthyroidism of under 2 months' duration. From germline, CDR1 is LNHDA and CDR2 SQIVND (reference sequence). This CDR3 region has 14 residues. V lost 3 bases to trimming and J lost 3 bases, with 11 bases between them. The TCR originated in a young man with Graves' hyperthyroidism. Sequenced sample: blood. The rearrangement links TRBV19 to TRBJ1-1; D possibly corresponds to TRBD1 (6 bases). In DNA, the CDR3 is TGTGCCAGTAGTATCCTGGCAGGGGACACTGAAGCTTTCTTT. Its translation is CASSILAGDTEAFF.